This TCR beta chain was recorded in a study of early T cells in non-severe SARS-CoV-2 infection. Looking at the study overall: The authors sequenced bulk RNA from unsorted whole blood, leaving chains unpaired.

Overall study results and limits: Using VDJdb, the matching emphasized anti-spike CD8 responses while missing private and CD4 specificities.

The sample holds many counts of this clonotype. Its antigen remains unidentified. Trimming left V 1 base short and J 3 bases short, with 21 bases between. The length of the CDR3 is 18 residues. Germline lookup yields CDR1 KGHSH and CDR2 LQKENI. Molecules of cDNA were individually given unique molecular identifiers that were attached to them. TCRdb re-called the 5' RACE reads through MiXCR, storing one row per CDR3 protein. The data hold 65,000 to 95,000 distinct CDR3 sequences, with 14% to 15% observed a single time. The rearrangement uses TRBV18 and TRBJ1-2, with a tentative D call TRBD1 (6 bases). The specimen sequenced was whole blood. The TCR comes from an adult who was a healthcare worker with PCR-confirmed SARS-CoV-2 infection or an uninfected control (not recorded which). This CDR3 is CASSPQTASRGGDYGYTF. DNA of the CDR3: TGTGCCAGCTCACCACAGACAGCGAGCAGGGGCGGTGACTATGGCTACACCTTC.